These 17 T cell receptor beta chains were sequenced from one sample in a study of T cells and copy number aberrations in small-cell lung cancer. The method was immunoSEQ multiplex PCR; TCRdb's version includes in-frame clones alone and lacks a portion of them. The sample carries about 2,600 clones, roughly 80% recorded once. Sequenced material: normal tissue next to the tumor. These receptor sequences come from a man aged 35-49 years with small cell lung cancer.

CDR3 protein: CASTVPPNTEAFF. CDR3 nucleotides: TGTGCCAGCACCGTTCCCCCGAACACTGAAGCTTTCTTT. The chain has TRBV28 and TRBJ1-1; unclear D gene. This CDR3 is built from 13 residues. Germline values: CDR1 MDHEN, CDR2 SYDVKM. V shed 7 bases and J shed 1 base, with 10 bases lying between them.

CDR3 region: CASSPRRKINTEAFF. The CDR3 nucleotides are TGTGCCAGCAGCCCTAGACGGAAGATTAACACTGAAGCTTTCTTT. The genes are TRBV7-8 and TRBJ1-1; no clear D. V gave up 5 bases and J gave up 2 bases, with 15 bases separating them. The germline V gene encodes CDR1 SGHVS and CDR2 FQNEAQ. The CDR3 is made up of 15 amino acids. The full variable domain, in which reference TRBV7-8 and TRBJ1-1 provide the parts outside the CDR3, is GAGVSQSPRYKVAKRGQDVALRCDPISGHVSLFWYQQALGQGPEFLTYFQNEAQLDKSGLPSDRFFAERPEGSVSTLKIQRTQQEDSAVYLCASSPRRKINTEAFFGQGTRLTVV.

The rearrangement joins TRBV9 to TRBJ2-1, with a weak D call TRBD1 (5 bases). In germline, CDR1 is SGDLS, CDR2 YYNGEE. The CDR3 is made up of 16 amino acids. The V end was cut by 4 bases, the J end by 2 bases, with 16 bases between. This CDR3 is CASSSRVQGTYNEQFF. CDR3 bases: TGTGCCAGCAGCTCTAGGGTTCAGGGCACCTACAATGAGCAGTTCTTC.

CDR3 protein: CASSPGTGERNEQFF. The CDR3 bases are TGTGCCAGCAGCCCTGGGACAGGGGAAAGGAATGAGCAGTTCTTC. The chain carries TRBV11-3 and TRBJ2-1; 10 bases match TRBD1. Germline V gene lookup returns CDR1 SGHNT and CDR2 YENEEA. This CDR3 comprises 15 residues. V shed 5 bases and J 7 bases; nucleotides not matched to a gene: 8.

This chain uses TRBV19 with TRBJ1-5, with D maybe TRBD1 (5 bases). Germline V gives CDR1 LNHDA, CDR2 SQIVND (reference sequence). Between the trimmed V and J ends, which lost 4 bases and 5 bases, there was a span of 9 bases. The CDR3 sequence is 13 residues long. The CDR3 spells CASSTRADQPQHF. The CDR3 DNA reads as TGTGCCAGTAGTACCAGGGCCGATCAGCCCCAGCATTTT.

V usage is TRBV19 and J usage is TRBJ1-2, with unresolved D. The CDR3 is made up of 16 amino acids. CDR1 and CDR2 from the germline V gene are LNHDA and SQIVND (reference sequence). V was trimmed by 4 bases and J by 4 bases, leaving 19 bases between them. The CDR3 nucleotides read TGTGCCAGTAGTACGCGACCTGGTCCTACCATCTATGGCTACACCTTC. It codes for CASSTRPGPTIYGYTF. Using reference TRBV19 and TRBJ1-2 for the parts outside the CDR3, the full variable domain is DGGITQSPKYLFRKEGQNVTLSCEQNLNHDAMYWYRQDPGQGLRLIYYSQIVNDFQKGDIAEGYSVSREKKESFPLTVTSAQKNPTAFYLCASSTRPGPTIYGYTFGSGTRLTVV.

The genes are TRBV10-1 and TRBJ1-6; possibly TRBD1 for D (5 bases). The CDR3 has 14 amino acids. The V end lost 10 bases, the J end lost 0 bases, and 10 bases lay between the germline ends. Germline CDR1 reads WNHNN; CDR2 reads SYGVQD (reference sequence). DNA for the CDR3: TGCGCCAACGCTGGGACCTCCTATAATTCACCCCTCCACTTT. It codes for CANAGTSYNSPLHF.

The rearrangement uses TRBV27 and TRBJ2-2; D is perhaps TRBD1 or TRBD2 (5 bases each). V shed 0 bases and J shed 2 bases, with 10 bases lying between them. The length of the CDR3 is 16 residues. The germline V gene has CDR1 MNHEY and CDR2 SMNVEV (reference sequence). The CDR3 is CASSLSGTANTGELFF. For the CDR3, the DNA is TGTGCCAGCAGTTTATCCGGGACGGCCAACACCGGGGAGCTGTTTTTT.

V is TRBV5-1 and J is TRBJ1-1, with D perhaps TRBD1 (6 bases). CDR1 is SGHRS, CDR2 YFSETQ, per germline. With 0 bases removed from V and 4 bases from J, the gap between germline ends came to 16 bases. CDR3 length: 16 amino acids. The CDR3 region is CASSLAGGGGSTEAFF. CDR3 DNA sequence: TGCGCCAGCAGCTTGGCCGGGGGAGGGGGGAGCACTGAAGCTTTCTTT.

This chain uses TRBV29-1 with TRBJ1-2, with D possibly being TRBD1 (5 bases). The length of the CDR3 is 13 residues. The germline V gene encodes CDR1 SQVTM and CDR2 ANQGSEA. V was shortened by 7 bases and J by 5 bases, with 17 bases between the two germline ends. The CDR3 region has the DNA TGCAGCGCCCTGGAAGGGGAAGGATATGGCTACACCTTC. Protein product: CSALEGEGYGYTF. The whole variable domain, remainder taken from reference TRBV29-1 and TRBJ1-2, is SAVISQKPSRDICQRGTSLTIQCQVDSQVTMMFWYRQQPGQSLTLIATANQGSEATYESGFVIDKFPISRPNLTFSTLTVSNMSPEDSSIYLCSALEGEGYGYTFGSGTRLTVV.

By share of the sample, this clone is large. The chain has TRBV25-1 and TRBJ2-5; D is unclear. CDR3 length: 11 amino acids. The germline V and J ends were trimmed by 1 base and 5 bases, with 2 bases remaining between them. Germline-derived CDR1 and CDR2 are MGHDK and SYGVNS. The CDR3 DNA is TGTGCCAGCAGTGAATGGGAGACCCAGTACTTC. It is translated as CASSEWETQYF.

The J gene is TRBJ1-1, the V gene TRBV6-1, with D perhaps matching TRBD1 (5 bases). In germline, CDR1 is MNHNS, CDR2 SASEGT. There are 15 residues in the CDR3. The V gene lost 0 bases and the J gene lost 6 bases, with 14 bases spanning the gap. CDR3: CASSEAGDLGPEAFF. CDR3 DNA sequence: TGTGCCAGCAGTGAAGCGGGGGACCTGGGGCCTGAAGCTTTCTTT.

The chain links TRBV7-9 to TRBJ2-5; no definite D call. With 0 bases removed from V and 1 base from J, the gap between germline ends came to 0 bases. Germline V gene sequence: CDR1 SEHNR, CDR2 FQNEAQ (reference sequence). CDR3 length equals 12 residues. CDR3: CASSLAQETQYF. In DNA, the CDR3 is TGTGCCAGCAGCTTAGCCCAAGAGACCCAGTACTTC.

The chain employs TRBV21-1 and TRBJ2-7; the tabulated D call, TRBD1, remains unverified against the DNA. TRBV21-1 is a known pseudogene. The CDR3 totals 19 residues. CDR3 nucleotides: TGTGCCAGCAGCAAAGTTTGGGGCCCTAAGGGCCAAAAATCCTACGAGCAGTACTTC. Its translation is CASSKVWGPKGQKSYEQYF.

This clone is a singleton in its sample. The chain employs TRBV7-3 and TRBJ1-1; D is unclear. From germline, CDR1 is SGHTA and CDR2 FQGTGA. The CDR3 is 14 amino acids. The germline V and J ends were trimmed by 0 bases and 1 base, with 6 bases remaining between them. This chain's CDR3 is CASSLTTGNTEAFF. As DNA, the CDR3 is TGTGCCAGCAGCTTAACGACCGGGAACACTGAAGCTTTCTTT.

The chain joins TRBV4-3 to TRBJ2-5, with D perhaps TRBD1 or TRBD2 (5 bases each). V shed 4 bases and J shed 0 bases, with 15 bases lying between them. CDR1 and CDR2 (germline): LGHNA, YSLEER. This CDR3 is 16 amino acids long. As DNA, the CDR3 is TGCGCCAGCAGCCTTCGGGACCCCAGGTACCAAGAGACCCAGTACTTC. Its translation: CASSLRDPRYQETQYF.

The V gene is TRBV7-9, the J gene TRBJ1-1, with D unclear. Germline V gene lookup returns CDR1 SEHNR and CDR2 FQNEAQ (reference sequence). Between the trimmed V and J ends, which lost 2 bases and 3 bases, there was a span of 4 bases. The CDR3 is made up of 12 amino acids. In DNA, the CDR3 is TGTGCCAGCAGCTTAAAGGACACTGAAGCTTTCTTT. Protein: CASSLKDTEAFF. Complete variable domain (other parts from reference TRBV7-9 and TRBJ1-1): DTGVSQNPRHKITKRGQNVTFRCDPISEHNRLYWYRQTLGQGPEFLTYFQNEAQLEKSRLLSDRFSAERPKGSFSTLEIQRTEQGDSAMYLCASSLKDTEAFFGQGTRLTVV.